What follows are 8 T cell receptor beta chains derived from one specimen sequenced in a study of shared clonotypes between healthy human individuals. Only in-frame clones appear in the TCRdb table, and some are missing; sequencing was by immunoSEQ multiplex PCR. Of a few million clones listed, roughly 95% are singletons. The naive CD8 population came from CD45RO-negative cells selected for CCR7, without terminally differentiated effector memory CD45RA+ cells. Sequenced: naive CD8+ T cells from PBMCs. The receptors stem from a man younger than 35 in good health. Some clones in this sample may be carry-over from other donors' samples.

This chain links TRBV28 with TRBJ1-1, with D possibly TRBD1 on 6 matching bases. The CDR3 spans 15 residues. Germline loops: CDR1 MDHEN, CDR2 SYDVKM. V lost 3 bases to trimming and J lost 0 bases, with 11 bases between them. As DNA, the CDR3 is TGTGCCAGCAGTTTTCGTGGGACACTGAACACTGAAGCTTTCTTT. This encodes CASSFRGTLNTEAFF.

The J gene is TRBJ2-7, the V gene TRBV9, with 8 bases matching TRBD1. The CDR3 length is 14 residues. In germline, CDR1 is SGDLS, CDR2 YYNGEE. Germline trimming cut 0 bases from V and 4 bases from J; bases unmatched to any gene: 3. The CDR3 nucleotides are TGTGCCAGCAGCGTAGGGACAGGGTGGTACGAGCAGTACTTC. It is translated as CASSVGTGWYEQYF.

The chain uses TRBV30 and TRBJ1-2; D may be TRBD1 (6 bases). This CDR3 contains 14 residues. Trimming took off 0 bases at V and 2 bases at J, with 10 bases between the two ends. Germline CDR1 GTSNPN, CDR2 SVGIG (reference sequence). This CDR3 is CAWSVQGWNYGYTF. CDR3 in DNA: TGTGCCTGGAGTGTACAGGGATGGAACTATGGCTACACCTTC.

The V gene is TRBV4-1, the J gene TRBJ2-1, with unresolved D. Looked up from germline, CDR1 is MGHRA and CDR2 is YSYEKL. V lost 0 bases and J lost 4, with 7 bases in between. This CDR3 is built from 14 residues. CDR3 nucleotides: TGCGCCAGCAGCCAAGAGCTAGGGTACAATGAGCAGTTCTTC. This encodes CASSQELGYNEQFF.

The rearrangement uses TRBV29-1 and TRBJ2-2; 8 bases are a match to TRBD2. Germline CDR1 and CDR2: SQVTM and ANQGSEA. The CDR3 is made up of 13 amino acids. V dropped 7 bases and J dropped 3; count of bases not matched to a gene: 4. This CDR3 reads CSAGGADTGELFF. DNA for the CDR3: TGCAGCGCCGGGGGGGCGGACACCGGGGAGCTGTTTTTT.

The chain couples TRBV9 to TRBJ1-2, with D possibly being TRBD1 (6 bases). CDR3 size: 16 residues. Germline CDR1 SGDLS, CDR2 YYNGEE. Trimming cost V 4 bases and J 5 bases, with 21 bases left between them. CDR3 nucleotide sequence: TGTGCCAGCAGCTCGCCGGACAGTTTTAGCCCTTATGGCTACACCTTC. Translated, it gives CASSSPDSFSPYGYTF.

The V call is TRBV19, the J call TRBJ2-2; possibly TRBD1 for D (6 bases). Trimming removed 4 bases at V and 4 bases at J, with 10 bases between. Germline V gene sequence: CDR1 LNHDA, CDR2 SQIVND (reference sequence). This CDR3 spans 14 amino acids. In DNA form, the CDR3 reads TGTGCCAGTAGTAGATGGGGGCTCACCGGGGAGCTGTTTTTT. Translating gives CASSRWGLTGELFF.

This chain joins TRBV27 and TRBJ1-5; unclear D gene. Trimming took off 4 bases at V and 1 base at J, with 20 bases between the two ends. This CDR3 is built from 18 residues. Germline CDR1 is MNHEY and CDR2 is SMNVEV (reference sequence). The CDR3 DNA follows: TGTGCCAGCAGTTCGCCTCCCCCCTCCTATGGAAGCAATCAGCCCCAGCATTTT. Translated: CASSSPPPSYGSNQPQHF.